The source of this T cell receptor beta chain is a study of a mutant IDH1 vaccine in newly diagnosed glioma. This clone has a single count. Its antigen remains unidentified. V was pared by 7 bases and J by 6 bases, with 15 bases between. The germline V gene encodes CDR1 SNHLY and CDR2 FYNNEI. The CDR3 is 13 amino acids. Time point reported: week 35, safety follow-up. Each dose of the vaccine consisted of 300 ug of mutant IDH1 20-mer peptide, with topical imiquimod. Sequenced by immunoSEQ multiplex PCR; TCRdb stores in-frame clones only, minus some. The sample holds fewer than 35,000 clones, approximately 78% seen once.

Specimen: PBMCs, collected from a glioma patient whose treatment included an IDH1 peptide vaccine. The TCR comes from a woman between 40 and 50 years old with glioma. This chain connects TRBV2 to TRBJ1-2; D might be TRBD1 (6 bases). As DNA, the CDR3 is TGTGCCAGCAACGGGGGCGGAATCCATGGCTACACCTTC. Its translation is CASNGGGIHGYTF.